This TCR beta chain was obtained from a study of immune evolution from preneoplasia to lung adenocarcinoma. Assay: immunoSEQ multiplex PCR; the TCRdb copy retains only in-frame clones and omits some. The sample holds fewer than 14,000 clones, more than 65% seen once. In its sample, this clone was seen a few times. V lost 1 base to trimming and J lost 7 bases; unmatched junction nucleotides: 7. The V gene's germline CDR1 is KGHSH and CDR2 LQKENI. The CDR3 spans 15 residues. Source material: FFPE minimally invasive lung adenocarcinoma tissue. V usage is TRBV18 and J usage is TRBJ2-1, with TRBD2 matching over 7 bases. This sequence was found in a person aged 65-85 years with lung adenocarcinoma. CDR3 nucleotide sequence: TGTGCCAGCTCACCACTTCCCGGGACTAAGAATGAGCAGTTCTTC. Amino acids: CASSPLPGTKNEQFF.